This T cell receptor beta chain was observed in a study of T-cell memory formation after mild COVID-19. Whole-study results and caveats: There were some responding clones in pre-infection memory, which suggested that cross-reactive memory had joined. CM and EM subsets held most contracting CD4+ clones; EMRA held CD8+ ones. The authors left the SARS-CoV-2 specificity of second-wave clones peaking on day 37 unconfirmed.

The CDR3 loop spans 13 amino acids. V was cut by 3 bases and J by 1 base, with 6 bases left in between. This clonotype came up many times. The antigen remains undetermined. Constant-segment primers were used for 5'RACE, and the resulting TCR alpha and TCR beta cDNA libraries carried sample barcodes and UMIs. TCRdb independently ran MiXCR on the 5' RACE reads; one entry per CDR3 protein. The table has about 170,000 distinct CDR3 sequences, 10% to 15% seen once; the top ten hold 2.5% to 3.5%. This sequence was found in a man in his late teens or twenties who had mild COVID-19 (a few samples of this study predate the infection). Cell type and time point are not known. The V and J genes are TRBV12-3 or TRBV12-4 and TRBJ1-1; D possibly corresponds to TRBD1 (5 bases). Source material: PBMCs or a T cell subset sorted from them (not recorded which). In nucleotides, the CDR3 is TGTGCCAGCAGTTTTGACAGGAACACTGAAGCTTTCTTT. Translated: CASSFDRNTEAFF.